This TCR beta chain was sequenced during a study of blood T cell repertoires in COVID-19. For the study at large: PBMCs, B-cell-depleted T cells, or T cells provided the cDNA or gDNA that made up the material.

This CDR3 has 14 residues. Germline CDR1 reads SEHNR; CDR2 reads FQNEAQ (reference sequence). V lost 5 bases to trimming and J lost 9 bases; unmatched junction nucleotides: 8. Study processing details: Cell counts per sample came from amplifying reference gene primers. The assay was immunoSEQ multiplex PCR, and TCRdb's table has in-frame clones only and misses some. V, J and clone size were drawn from that table, and D and trimming were deduced from the DNA. The data hold a few hundred thousand clones, with approximately 82% observed a single time. V is TRBV7-9 and J is TRBJ1-5; 9 bases align to TRBD1. The origin of this receptor is a woman between 18 and 29 years old with acute or convalescent COVID-19. Material for sequencing was peripheral blood. The CDR3 spells CASSPGQGPSPQHF. The DNA of the CDR3 is TGTGCCAGCAGCCCGGGACAGGGTCCCTCGCCCCAGCATTTT.